The 20 T cell receptor beta chains listed next were all sequenced from one sample in a study of CD8 T cells in ankylosing spondylitis. General study findings and limits: Seemingly characteristic of ankylosing spondylitis blood was a TCR beta motif consisting of roughly 8 highly homologous variants.

TCRdb reprocessed the 5' RACE reads via MiXCR and lists one record per CDR3 protein. The sample lists fewer than 500,000 distinct CDR3 sequences; roughly 25% were seen once. No antigen has been identified for these receptors. The sample consisted of blood, either unsorted or a sorted T cell fraction (not recorded which). These receptors came from a male donor with ankylosing spondylitis.

This chain connects TRBV7-9 to TRBJ1-6, with D possibly TRBD1 on 6 matching bases. V was trimmed by 7 bases and J by 8 bases, leaving 9 bases between them. CDR1 is SEHNR and CDR2 is FQNEAQ in the germline V gene (reference sequence). The CDR3 is 12 amino acids. The CDR3 here is CASTPGDSPLHF. CDR3 nucleotides: TGTGCCAGCACCCCAGGGGATTCACCCCTCCACTTT. Complete variable domain (other parts from reference TRBV7-9 and TRBJ1-6): DTGVSQNPRHKITKRGQNVTFRCDPISEHNRLYWYRQTLGQGPEFLTYFQNEAQLEKSRLLSDRFSAERPKGSFSTLEIQRTEQGDSAMYLCASTPGDSPLHFGNGTRLTVT.

This clonotype was recorded a few times. The rearrangement joins TRBV9 to TRBJ2-3; D ambiguous. The CDR3 extends over 15 amino acids. CDR1 is SGDLS and CDR2 is YYNGEE in the germline V gene. Deletions cut 0 bases from V and 4 bases from J, with 12 bases between. The CDR3: CASSVVGSNADTQYF. The CDR3 coding sequence is TGTGCCAGCAGCGTAGTGGGCTCGAACGCAGATACGCAGTATTTT.

The chain is built from TRBV7-8 and TRBJ1-1; D is undetermined. The CDR3 totals 13 residues. Germline V gives CDR1 SGHVS, CDR2 FQNEAQ. The V gene lost 5 bases and the J gene lost 3 bases, with 10 bases spanning the gap. In nucleotides, the CDR3 is TGTGCCAGCAGCCAACAGAGCGACACTGAAGCTTTCTTT. Translation: CASSQQSDTEAFF.

The J gene is TRBJ1-2, the V gene TRBV7-2, with 7 positions matching TRBD1. Germline V gene sequence: CDR1 SGHTA, CDR2 FQGNSA. The J segment lost 4 bases and the V segment lost 8 bases, leaving 10 bases of the junction unmatched. This CDR3 region has 14 residues. CDR3 region: CASVRGGQPYGYTF. CDR3 nucleotide sequence: TGTGCCAGCGTCAGGGGGGGACAGCCCTATGGCTACACCTTC.

The chain employs TRBV28 and TRBJ2-2, with 7 bases lining up with TRBD1. Looked up from germline, CDR1 is MDHEN and CDR2 is SYDVKM. V dropped 5 bases and J dropped 4; count of bases not matched to a gene: 7. The CDR3 sequence is 15 residues long. DNA for the CDR3: TGTGCCAGCAGTCTTGGGGGACAGATCACCGGGGAGCTGTTTTTT. Translation gives CASSLGGQITGELFF.

This rearrangement joins TRBV5-6 to TRBJ1-2; D possibly corresponds to TRBD1 (5 bases). V was clipped by 5 bases and J by 2 bases, with 13 bases between them. Germline lookup yields CDR1 SGHDT and CDR2 YYEEEE. There are 14 residues in the CDR3. This chain's CDR3 is CASRQRTTNYGYTF. The CDR3, as DNA: TGTGCCAGCAGACAAAGGACAACCAACTATGGCTACACCTTC.

The chain carries TRBV12-3 or TRBV12-4 and TRBJ1-5; 9 nucleotides line up with TRBD1. With 6 bases clipped from V and 3 bases from J, the junction kept 12 bases outside the gene matches. This CDR3 comprises 17 residues. CDR3 region: CASRYGTGNSNNQPQHF. In DNA form, the CDR3 reads TGTGCCAGCAGATATGGGACAGGGAATTCGAACAATCAGCCCCAGCATTTT.

This clonotype was detected only once. This rearrangement joins TRBV11-3 to TRBJ2-3, with 7 nucleotides matching TRBD2. The junction had 3 bases not matched to a gene; V was cut back by 3 bases and J by 6 bases. The CDR3 spans 13 residues. CDR1 and CDR2 (germline): SGHNT, YENEEA. CDR3 bases: TGTGCCAGCAGCTTGGAAGCGGGGGATACGCAGTATTTT. Translation: CASSLEAGDTQYF.

This clonotype showed up many times. The chain carries TRBV20-1 and TRBJ1-5, with a weak D call TRBD1 (6 bases). This CDR3 spans 13 amino acids. CDR1 is DFQATT and CDR2 is SNEGSKA in the germline V gene (reference sequence). V lost 7 bases and J 0 bases, leaving 10 bases between the germline ends. The CDR3 nucleotides are TGCAGTGTGGGGGGCTATAGCAATCAGCCCCAGCATTTT. Its translation is CSVGGYSNQPQHF.

J is TRBJ1-5 and V is TRBV10-3; 7 bases fit TRBD1. From germline, CDR1 is ENHRY and CDR2 SYGVKD. V gave up 2 bases and J gave up 1 base; unmatched junction bases: 8. This CDR3 is built from 17 residues. Here the CDR3 DNA reads TGTGCCATCAGTGAGAGGTGGGGCAGGGGGAGCAATCAGCCCCAGCATTTT. Its translation: CAISERWGRGSNQPQHF.

The chain recombines TRBV7-9 with TRBJ2-7; a weak D match, TRBD2 (6 bases). The CDR3 sequence is 15 residues long. The ends were cut back, 1 base at V and 2 bases at J, with 12 bases in the middle. Germline values: CDR1 SEHNR, CDR2 FQNEAQ (reference sequence). DNA of the CDR3: TGTGCCAGCAGCTTAGTGACGGGAGTGGCCTACGAGCAGTACTTC. Amino acids: CASSLVTGVAYEQYF.

Only a few counts were recorded for this clonotype. The CDR3 protein is CASSPHGQASYEQYV. CDR3 nucleotide sequence: TGTGCCAGCAGTCCACACGGACAGGCGTCATACGAGCAGTACGTC. The chain combines TRBV27 with TRBJ2-7; TRBD1 agrees at 7 bases. The CDR3 is made up of 15 amino acids. CDR1 MNHEY and CDR2 SMNVEV come from the germline V gene (reference sequence). V shed 5 bases, J shed 4 bases, and the junction held 11 bases outside the gene matches.

A few counts support this clonotype. This chain uses TRBV7-2 with TRBJ2-1, with 12 positions matching TRBD2. The V gene end was trimmed by 2 bases and the J gene end by 7 bases; junction bases not matched to a gene: 9. Germline V gene sequence: CDR1 SGHTA, CDR2 FQGNSA. The CDR3 loop spans 17 amino acids. The CDR3 DNA is TGTGCCAGCAGCTTACTCTTCGCGACTAGCGGGAGTAATGAGCAGTTCTTC. Its translation: CASSLLFATSGSNEQFF.

CDR3 sequence reads: CASSLLPRFSKSEQFF. The CDR3 DNA reads TGTGCCAGCAGCCTTTTGCCTAGATTTTCGAAGAGTGAGCAGTTCTTC. The genes are TRBV2 and TRBJ2-1; D gene unclear. Trimming stripped 6 bases from V and 9 bases from J, with 24 bases between. The CDR3 totals 16 residues. Germline V gives CDR1 SNHLY, CDR2 FYNNEI. The entire variable domain, with the rest obtained from reference TRBV2 and TRBJ2-1, is as follows: EPEVTQTPSHQVTQMGQEVILRCVPISNHLYFYWYRQILGQKVEFLVSFYNNEISEKSEIFDDQFSVERPDGSNFTLKIRSTKLEDSAMYFCASSLLPRFSKSEQFFGPGTRLTVL.

V is TRBV14 and J is TRBJ2-1, with unresolved D. This CDR3 comprises 13 residues. With 0 bases removed from V and 5 bases from J, the gap between germline ends came to 5 bases. The germline CDR1 and CDR2 sequences are SGHDN and FVKESK. The CDR3 region is CASSQDAHNEQFF. The CDR3 coding sequence is TGTGCCAGCAGCCAAGATGCCCACAATGAGCAGTTCTTC. Looking up the rest from reference TRBV14 and TRBJ2-1 gives the full variable domain: EAGVTQFPSHSVIEKGQTVTLRCDPISGHDNLYWYRRVMGKEIKFLLHFVKESKQDESGMPNNRFLAERTGGTYSTLKVQPAELEDSGVYFCASSQDAHNEQFFGPGTRLTVL.

This clonotype was seen a handful of times. The genes are TRBV20-1 and TRBJ2-3; D is ambiguous. V was trimmed by 3 bases and J by 1 base, leaving 14 bases between them. The CDR3 contains 15 residues. Germline assignment: CDR1 DFQATT and CDR2 SNEGSKA (reference sequence). The CDR3 loop is CSARDPQSRTDTQYF. DNA for the CDR3: TGCAGTGCTAGGGACCCACAGAGCCGCACAGATACGCAGTATTTT.

The sample holds many counts of this clonotype. The V gene is TRBV20-1, the J gene TRBJ2-5; weak D call: TRBD1 (5 bases). The germline V gene encodes CDR1 DFQATT and CDR2 SNEGSKA (reference sequence). With 5 bases removed from V and 4 bases from J, the gap between germline ends came to 17 bases. The CDR3 is 14 amino acids. CDR3 DNA: TGCAGTGCTCCGAGACCCACTGGGGCAGAGACCCAGTACTTC. Encoded protein: CSAPRPTGAETQYF.

The rearrangement links TRBV6-1 to TRBJ2-7; D gene unclear. CDR3 length equals 12 residues. V shed 3 bases and J shed 3 bases, with 6 bases lying between them. Germline V lookup: CDR1 MNHNS, CDR2 SASEGT. The CDR3 nucleotides read TGTGCCAGCAGTGACAGGTTCTACGAGCAGTACGTC. Translated, it gives CASSDRFYEQYV.

This clonotype turned up a few times. The V and J genes are TRBV2 and TRBJ2-7; D gene uncertain. V lost 2 bases, J lost 0 bases, and 2 bases lay in between. The CDR3 loop spans 12 amino acids. The germline V gene encodes CDR1 SNHLY and CDR2 FYNNEI. The CDR3 loop reads CASSESSYEQYF. CDR3 nucleotides: TGTGCCAGCAGTGAAAGCTCCTACGAGCAGTACTTC.

The gene calls are TRBV7-2 and TRBJ2-5, with TRBD2 as a possible D gene (6 bases). V was pared by 1 base and J by 5 bases, with 11 bases between. Germline V gives CDR1 SGHTA, CDR2 FQGNSA. The CDR3 length is 14 residues. The CDR3: CASSLDAGFETQYF. For the CDR3, the DNA is TGTGCCAGCAGCTTAGACGCGGGATTTGAGACCCAGTACTTC.